This T cell receptor beta chain was captured in a study of T cell responses to AZD1222 COVID-19 vaccine. Trimming left V 3 bases short and J 1 base short, with 6 bases between. The CDR3 is made up of 13 amino acids. From germline, CDR1 is LNHDA and CDR2 SQIVND (reference sequence). Produced via immunoSEQ multiplex PCR; TCRdb's table is partial and in-frame only. Of about 110,000 clones listed, approximately 86% are singletons. V gene TRBV19 combines with J gene TRBJ1-1; D remains ambiguous. This sequence was found in an adult in good health. The material sequenced was peripheral blood, taken on day 0 of AZD1222 vaccination. In DNA form, the CDR3 reads TGTGCCAGTAGTATTGGGTGGAACACTGAAGCTTTCTTT. Translated, it gives CASSIGWNTEAFF.